One TCR beta chain is described in this entry. CDR3 length equals 13 residues. Trimming took 3 bases from V and 6 from J, leaving 11 bases between them. Germline CDR1 KGHSH, CDR2 LQKENI. Using its own MiXCR run on the RT-PCR reads, TCRdb lists one record per CDR3 protein. Of 550,000 to 750,000 distinct CDR3 sequences listed, 14% are singletons. This clonotype was obtained from a female donor in good health, serving as a healthy control. Sequenced sample: memory CD4+ T cells from blood. The gene calls are TRBV18 and TRBJ1-1; D remains ambiguous. This CDR3 reads CASSPQTGAEAFF. The CDR3 region has the DNA TGTGCCAGCTCACCCCAAACGGGCGCTGAAGCTTTCTTT.